The clone carrying this T cell receptor beta chain was recorded a few times. The data derive from a study of T cell changes during pregnancy in multiple sclerosis. Sequenced by immunoSEQ multiplex PCR; TCRdb stores in-frame clones only, minus some. In the table there are about 59,000 clones, around 94% of which are singletons. This sequence was found in a female donor with multiple sclerosis, enrolled in a pregnancy study. The sample was CD8+ T cells from peripheral blood mononuclear cells, taken after pregnancy.

The CDR3 nucleotides are TGTGCCAGCAGTGAAAGGCAGGGGATTGAAGCTTTCTTT. This codes for CASSERQGIEAFF. The chain links TRBV2 to TRBJ1-1; D might be TRBD1 (6 bases). V lost 2 bases to trimming and J lost 7 bases, with 11 bases between them. The CDR3 is made up of 13 amino acids. Germline CDR1 is SNHLY and CDR2 is FYNNEI. Full variable domain (remainder filled in from reference TRBV2 and TRBJ1-1): EPEVTQTPSHQVTQMGQEVILRCVPISNHLYFYWYRQILGQKVEFLVSFYNNEISEKSEIFDDQFSVERPDGSNFTLKIRSTKLEDSAMYFCASSERQGIEAFFGQGTRLTVV.